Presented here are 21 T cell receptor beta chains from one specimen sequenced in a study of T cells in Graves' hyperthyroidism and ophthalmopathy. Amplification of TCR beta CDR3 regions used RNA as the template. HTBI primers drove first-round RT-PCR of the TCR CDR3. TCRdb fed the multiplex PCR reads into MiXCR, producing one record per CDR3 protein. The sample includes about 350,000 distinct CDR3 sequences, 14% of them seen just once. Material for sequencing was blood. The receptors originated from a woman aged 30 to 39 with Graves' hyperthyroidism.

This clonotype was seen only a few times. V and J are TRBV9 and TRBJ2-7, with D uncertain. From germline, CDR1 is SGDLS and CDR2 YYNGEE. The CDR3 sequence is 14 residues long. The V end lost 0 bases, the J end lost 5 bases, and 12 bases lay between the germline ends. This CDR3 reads CASSVDVGLDEQYF. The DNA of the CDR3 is TGTGCCAGCAGCGTAGATGTTGGGTTAGACGAGCAGTACTTC.

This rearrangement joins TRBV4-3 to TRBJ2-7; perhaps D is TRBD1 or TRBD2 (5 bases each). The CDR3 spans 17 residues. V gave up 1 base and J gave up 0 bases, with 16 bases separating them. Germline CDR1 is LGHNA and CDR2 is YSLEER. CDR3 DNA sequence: TGCGCCAGCAGCCAAGGTCTCACCGGGACCAACTCCTACGAGCAGTACTTC. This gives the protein CASSQGLTGTNSYEQYF.

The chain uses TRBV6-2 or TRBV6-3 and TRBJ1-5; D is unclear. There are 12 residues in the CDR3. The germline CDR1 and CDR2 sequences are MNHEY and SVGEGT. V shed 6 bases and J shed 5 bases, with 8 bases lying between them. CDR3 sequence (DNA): TGTGCCAGCAGACACGAGGATCAGCCCCAGCATTTT. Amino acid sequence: CASRHEDQPQHF.

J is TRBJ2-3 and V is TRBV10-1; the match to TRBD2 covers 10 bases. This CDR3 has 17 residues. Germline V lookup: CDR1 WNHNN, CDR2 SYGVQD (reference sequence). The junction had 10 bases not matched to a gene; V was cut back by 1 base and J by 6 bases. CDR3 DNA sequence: TGCGCCAGCAGTGAGTTTACTAGCGGGACCATGGGGGATACGCAGTATTTT. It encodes CASSEFTSGTMGDTQYF.

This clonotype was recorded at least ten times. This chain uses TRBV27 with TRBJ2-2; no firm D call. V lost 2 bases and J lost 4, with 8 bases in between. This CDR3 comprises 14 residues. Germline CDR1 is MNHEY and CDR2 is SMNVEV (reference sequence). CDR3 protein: CASSLVAATGELFF. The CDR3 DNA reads TGTGCCAGCAGTTTAGTGGCAGCCACCGGGGAGCTGTTTTTT.

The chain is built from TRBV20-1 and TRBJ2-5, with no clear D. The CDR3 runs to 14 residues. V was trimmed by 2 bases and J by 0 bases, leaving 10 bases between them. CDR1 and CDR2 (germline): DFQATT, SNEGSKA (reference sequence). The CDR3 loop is CSARKTAYQETQYF. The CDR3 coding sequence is TGCAGTGCTAGAAAAACAGCGTACCAAGAGACCCAGTACTTC.

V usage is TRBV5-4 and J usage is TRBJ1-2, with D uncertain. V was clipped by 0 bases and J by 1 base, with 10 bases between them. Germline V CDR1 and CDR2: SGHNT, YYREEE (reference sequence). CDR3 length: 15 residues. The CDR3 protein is CASSLGGELNYGYTF. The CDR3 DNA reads TGTGCCAGCAGCTTGGGCGGGGAACTTAACTATGGCTACACCTTC.

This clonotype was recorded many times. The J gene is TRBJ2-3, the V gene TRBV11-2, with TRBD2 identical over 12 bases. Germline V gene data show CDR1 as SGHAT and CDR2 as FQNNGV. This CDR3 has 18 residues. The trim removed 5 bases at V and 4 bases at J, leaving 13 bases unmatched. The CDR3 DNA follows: TGTGCCAGCAGCCCGGGACTAGCGGGCCGCGGAGGCGCAGATACGCAGTATTTT. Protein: CASSPGLAGRGGADTQYF.

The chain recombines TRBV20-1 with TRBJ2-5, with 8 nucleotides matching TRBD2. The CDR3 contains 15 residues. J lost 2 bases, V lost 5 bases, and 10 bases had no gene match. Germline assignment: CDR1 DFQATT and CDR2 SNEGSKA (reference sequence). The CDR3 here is CSASSGSSGQETQYF. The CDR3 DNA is TGCAGTGCTTCGAGCGGGAGCTCGGGGCAAGAGACCCAGTACTTC.

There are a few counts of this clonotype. The CDR3 nucleotides are TGTGCCGGGCGCAGGGCTAGCGATGACACCGGGGAGCTGTTTTTT. It translates to CAGRRASDDTGELFF. V is TRBV6-2 or TRBV6-3 and J is TRBJ2-2; D may be TRBD2 (6 bases). Trimming took off 11 bases at V and 3 bases at J, with 19 bases between the two ends. The germline V gene has CDR1 MNHEY and CDR2 SVGEGT. This CDR3 has 15 residues.

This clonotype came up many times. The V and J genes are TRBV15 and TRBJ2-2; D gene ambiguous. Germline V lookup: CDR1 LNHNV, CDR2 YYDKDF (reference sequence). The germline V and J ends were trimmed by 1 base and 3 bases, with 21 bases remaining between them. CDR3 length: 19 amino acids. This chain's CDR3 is CATSRVGEAAPGDTGELFF. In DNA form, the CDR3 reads TGTGCCACCAGCAGAGTGGGTGAGGCGGCCCCTGGGGACACCGGGGAGCTGTTTTTT. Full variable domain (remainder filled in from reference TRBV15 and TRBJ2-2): DAMVIQNPRYQVTQFGKPVTLSCSQTLNHNVMYWYQQKSSQAPKLLFHYYDKDFNNEADTPDNFQSRRPNTSFCFLDIRSPGLGDTAMYLCATSRVGEAAPGDTGELFFGEGSRLTVL.

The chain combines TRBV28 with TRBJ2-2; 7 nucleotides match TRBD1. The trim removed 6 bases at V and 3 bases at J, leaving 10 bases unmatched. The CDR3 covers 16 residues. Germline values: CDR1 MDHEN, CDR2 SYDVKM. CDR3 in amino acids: CASSPPGTAYTGELFF. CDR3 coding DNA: TGTGCCAGCAGCCCACCCGGGACAGCTTACACCGGGGAGCTGTTTTTT.

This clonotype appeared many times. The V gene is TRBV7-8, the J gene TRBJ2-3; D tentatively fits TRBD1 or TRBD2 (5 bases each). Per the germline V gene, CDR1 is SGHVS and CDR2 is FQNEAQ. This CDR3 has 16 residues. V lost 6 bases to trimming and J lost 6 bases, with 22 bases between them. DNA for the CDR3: TGTGCCAGCAGGCGCGCAGGGTCGGGGAGTGGTGATACGCAGTATTTT. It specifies CASRRAGSGSGDTQYF.

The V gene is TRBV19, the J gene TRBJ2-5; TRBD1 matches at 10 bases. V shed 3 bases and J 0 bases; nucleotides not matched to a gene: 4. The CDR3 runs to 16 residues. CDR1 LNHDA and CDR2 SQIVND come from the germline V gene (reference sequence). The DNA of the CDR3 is TGTGCCAGTAGTATCGGGGGGACAGGGGACCAAGAGACCCAGTACTTC. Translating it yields CASSIGGTGDQETQYF.

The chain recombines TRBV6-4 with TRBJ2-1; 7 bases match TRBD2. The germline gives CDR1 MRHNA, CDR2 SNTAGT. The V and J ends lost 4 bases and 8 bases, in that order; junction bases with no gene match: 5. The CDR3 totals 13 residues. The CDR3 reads CASSVNSGYEQFF. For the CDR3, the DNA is TGTGCCAGCAGTGTGAATAGCGGGTATGAGCAGTTCTTC.

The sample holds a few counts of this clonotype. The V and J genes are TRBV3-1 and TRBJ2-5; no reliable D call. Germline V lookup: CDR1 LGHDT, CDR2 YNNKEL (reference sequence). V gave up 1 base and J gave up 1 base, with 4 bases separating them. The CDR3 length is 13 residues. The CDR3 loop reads CASSQVPQETQYF. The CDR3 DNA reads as TGTGCCAGCAGCCAAGTGCCCCAAGAGACCCAGTACTTC.

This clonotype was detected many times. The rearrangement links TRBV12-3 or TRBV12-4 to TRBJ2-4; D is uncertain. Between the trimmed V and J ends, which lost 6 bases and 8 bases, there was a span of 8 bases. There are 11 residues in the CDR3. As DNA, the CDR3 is TGTGCCAGCAGCCGCCTTGACATTCAGTACTTC. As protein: CASSRLDIQYF.

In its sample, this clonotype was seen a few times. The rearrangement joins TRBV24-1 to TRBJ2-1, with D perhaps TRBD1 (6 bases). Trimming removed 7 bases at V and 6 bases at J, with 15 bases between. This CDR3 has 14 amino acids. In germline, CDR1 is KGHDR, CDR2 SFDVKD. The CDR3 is CATSPQDRINEQFF. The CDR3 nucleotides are TGTGCCACCAGCCCCCAGGACAGAATCAATGAGCAGTTCTTC.

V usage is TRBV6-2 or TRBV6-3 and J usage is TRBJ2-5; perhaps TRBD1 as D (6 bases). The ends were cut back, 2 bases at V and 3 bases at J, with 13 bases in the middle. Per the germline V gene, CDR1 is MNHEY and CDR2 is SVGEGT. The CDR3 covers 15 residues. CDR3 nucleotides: TGTGCCAGCAGTTACGGGGGCCTCCGGAAAGAGACCCAGTACTTC. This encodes CASSYGGLRKETQYF.

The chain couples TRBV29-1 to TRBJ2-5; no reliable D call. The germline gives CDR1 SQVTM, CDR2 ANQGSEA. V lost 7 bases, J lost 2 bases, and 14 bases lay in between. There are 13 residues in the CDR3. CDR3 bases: TGCAGCGGTGATGGCGGCAGACAAGAGACCCAGTACTTC. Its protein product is CSGDGGRQETQYF.

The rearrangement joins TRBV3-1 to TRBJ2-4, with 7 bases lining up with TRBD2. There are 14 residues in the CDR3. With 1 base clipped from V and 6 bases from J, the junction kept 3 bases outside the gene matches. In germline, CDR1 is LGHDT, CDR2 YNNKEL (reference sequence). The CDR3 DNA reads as TGTGCCAGCAGCCAAGGGGAGGGTGTAAACATTCAGTACTTC. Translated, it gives CASSQGEGVNIQYF.